These T cell receptor beta chains were read from a single sample in a study of shared clonotypes between healthy human individuals. Assay used: immunoSEQ multiplex PCR; TCRdb lists only in-frame clones, some missing. Altogether about 690,000 clones are present, 90% being singletons, with the ten largest covering more than 30%. Sample: memory CD8+ T cells from PBMCs. All receptors derive from a man younger than 35 in good health. Some clones in this sample may be carry-over from other donors' samples. The conserved cysteine and the conserved F or W are not part of the CDR3 here. Fields, in order: J gene, V gene, CDR3 length, D gene, CDR3 protein. The D gene is left open where the match is weak.

TRBJ2-1 TRBV7-7 13 TRBD2 ASSFGGGSLDEQF
TRBJ2-7 TRBV10-3 11 NA ASSQAGIDEQY
TRBJ2-7 TRBV6-5 8 NA ASGGLEQY
TRBJ2-2 TRBV27 14 NA ASSLKGFLNTGELF
TRBJ2-5 TRBV5-5 13 TRBD2 ASSLWFLAGETQY
TRBJ2-1 TRBV18 14 TRBD2 ASSTGLAGGDNEQF
TRBJ1-3 TRBV28 15 NA ASTLRGRDYSGNTIY
TRBJ2-7 TRBV5-1 15 NA ASSLGRDSLSTYEQY
TRBJ2-3 TRBV25-1 13 NA ASSEYRASTDTQY
TRBJ2-5 TRBV5-6 11 NA ASSLVGDWTQY
TRBJ2-5 TRBV7-8 12 NA ASSIIGPKETQY
TRBJ2-3 TRBV4-1 14 NA ASSQETGSFPDTQY
TRBJ2-7 TRBV9 13 TRBD1 ASSPYGTGGGEQY
TRBJ2-7 TRBV5-4 12 TRBD1 ASSFDRGVYEQY
TRBJ2-3 TRBV6-5 12 NA ASSYWQGTDTQY
TRBJ1-2 TRBV10-3 10 NA AISGGPDGYT
TRBJ2-1 TRBV9 13 TRBD2 ASGTSGRGLGEQF
TRBJ1-1 TRBV11-2 15 TRBD1 ASSLFRDRGSDTEAF
TRBJ1-6 TRBV30 15 NA AWSRSLGGRENSPLH
TRBJ1-5 TRBV6-5 12 NA ASSVVRSNQPQH
TRBJ2-3 TRBV28 14 TRBD1 ASSPQRTGLTDTQY
TRBJ2-7 TRBV6-6 13 TRBD1 ASIPDRVGSYEQY
TRBJ1-1 TRBV5-4 10 NA ASSFGGVLAF
TRBJ2-1 TRBV7-8 12 TRBD2 ASSLSGAHNEQF
TRBJ2-1 TRBV30 9 NA AWSGPIDQF
TRBJ2-3 TRBV5-1 16 TRBD2 ASSWGTSGTTRTHTQY
TRBJ1-2 TRBV7-9 9 NA ASSVDYGYT
TRBJ2-3 TRBV6-5 12 NA ASSYRASTDTQY
TRBJ2-2 TRBV29-1 11 NA SVVKGWAGELF
TRBJ2-7 TRBV28 11 NA ASSLVQDYEQY
TRBJ1-2 TRBV4-1 13 NA ASSETVTPNYGYT
TRBJ1-1 TRBV7-9 15 TRBD1 ASSLFGTGGLNTEAF
TRBJ2-7 TRBV27 16 NA ASSLSAYLESPPYEQY
TRBJ2-2 TRBV7-3 13 NA ASSLIRGRAGELF
TRBJ2-1 TRBV23-1 14 TRBD1 ASSQLYGQGSDEQF
TRBJ2-3 TRBV19 17 TRBD2 ASSIWVDSGTSGGDTQY
TRBJ1-2 TRBV27 13 NA ASRAVPGERGGYT
TRBJ2-5 TRBV6-5 11 NA ASSYSFPETQY
TRBJ2-7 TRBV28 10 NA ASSLTPVEQY
TRBJ2-3 TRBV11-2 13 NA ASRPPGREWDTQY
TRBJ2-5 TRBV6-4 11 NA ASSGTLGETQY
TRBJ2-7 TRBV11-2 13 NA ASSSAAAGFYEQY
TRBJ1-2 TRBV28 12 TRBD1 ASSWTGGPSGYT
TRBJ1-5 TRBV28 12 NA ASTWGRYNQPQH
TRBJ2-2 TRBV5-6 10 NA ASSVTRGELF
TRBJ1-5 TRBV5-5 11 NA ASSRGGGQPQH